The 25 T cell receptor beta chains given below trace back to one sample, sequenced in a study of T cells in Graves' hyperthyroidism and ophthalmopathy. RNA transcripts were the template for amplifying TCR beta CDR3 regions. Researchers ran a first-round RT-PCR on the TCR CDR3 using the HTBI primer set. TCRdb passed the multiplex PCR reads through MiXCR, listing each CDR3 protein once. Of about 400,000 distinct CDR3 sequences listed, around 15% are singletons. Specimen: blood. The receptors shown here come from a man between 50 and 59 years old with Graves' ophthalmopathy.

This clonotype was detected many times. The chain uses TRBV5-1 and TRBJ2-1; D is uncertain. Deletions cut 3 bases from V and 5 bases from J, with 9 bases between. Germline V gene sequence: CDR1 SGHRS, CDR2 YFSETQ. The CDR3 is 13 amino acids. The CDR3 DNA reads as TGCGCCAGCAGCTCCCTCGCTAACAATGAGCAGTTCTTC. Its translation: CASSSLANNEQFF.

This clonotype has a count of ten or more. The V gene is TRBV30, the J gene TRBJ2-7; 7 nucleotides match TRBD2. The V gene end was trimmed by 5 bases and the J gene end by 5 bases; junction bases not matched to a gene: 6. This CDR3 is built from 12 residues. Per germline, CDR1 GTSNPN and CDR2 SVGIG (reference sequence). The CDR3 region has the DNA TGTGCCTGGCGGGAGGACCGCCACGAGCAGTACTTC. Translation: CAWREDRHEQYF. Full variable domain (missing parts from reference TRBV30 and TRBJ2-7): SQTIHQWPATLVQPVGSPLSLECTVEGTSNPNLYWYRQAAGRGLQLLFYSVGIGQISSEVPQNLSASRPQDRQFILSSKKLLLSDSGFYLCAWREDRHEQYFGPGTRLTVT.

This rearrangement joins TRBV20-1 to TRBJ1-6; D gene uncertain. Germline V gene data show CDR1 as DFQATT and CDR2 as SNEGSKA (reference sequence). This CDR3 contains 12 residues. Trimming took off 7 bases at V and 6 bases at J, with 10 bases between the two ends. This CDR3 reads CSVGDTNSPLHF. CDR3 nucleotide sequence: TGCAGTGTCGGCGACACTAATTCACCCCTCCACTTT.

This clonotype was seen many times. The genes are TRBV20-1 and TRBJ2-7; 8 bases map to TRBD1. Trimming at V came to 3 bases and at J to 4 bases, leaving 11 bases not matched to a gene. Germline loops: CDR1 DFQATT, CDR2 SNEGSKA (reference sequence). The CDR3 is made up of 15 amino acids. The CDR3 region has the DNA TGCAGTGCTAGTCATCGGGGGACAGGAGTTTACGAGCAGTACTTC. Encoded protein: CSASHRGTGVYEQYF.

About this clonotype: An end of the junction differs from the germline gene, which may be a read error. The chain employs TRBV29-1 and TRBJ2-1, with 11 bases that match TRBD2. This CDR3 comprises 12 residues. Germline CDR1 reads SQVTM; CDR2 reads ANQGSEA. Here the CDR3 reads CSLGLADNEPLF. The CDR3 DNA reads TGCAGCTTGGGACTAGCGGACAATGAGCCGCTCTTC.

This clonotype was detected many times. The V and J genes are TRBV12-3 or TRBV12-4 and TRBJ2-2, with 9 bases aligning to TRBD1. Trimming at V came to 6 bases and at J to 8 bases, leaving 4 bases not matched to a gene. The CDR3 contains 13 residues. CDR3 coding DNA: TGTGCCAGCAGGGAACAGGGGGCGGGGGAGCTGTTTTTT. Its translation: CASREQGAGELFF.

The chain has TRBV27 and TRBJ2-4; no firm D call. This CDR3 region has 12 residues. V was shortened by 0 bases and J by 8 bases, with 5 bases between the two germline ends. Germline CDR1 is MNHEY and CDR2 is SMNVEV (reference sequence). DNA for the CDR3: TGTGCCAGCAGTTTATCCGTAGACATTCAGTACTTC. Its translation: CASSLSVDIQYF.

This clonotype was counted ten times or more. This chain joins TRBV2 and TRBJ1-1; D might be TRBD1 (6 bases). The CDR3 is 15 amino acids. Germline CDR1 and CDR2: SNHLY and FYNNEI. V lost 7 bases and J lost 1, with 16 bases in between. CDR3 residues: CASIWGGGTNTEAFF. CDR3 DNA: TGTGCCAGCATTTGGGGAGGGGGAACGAACACTGAAGCTTTCTTT.

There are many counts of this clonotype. CDR3: CASSQDERGPYNEQFF. The CDR3 nucleotides read TGCGCCAGCAGCCAAGATGAGCGGGGCCCTTACAATGAGCAGTTCTTC. The chain combines TRBV4-1 with TRBJ2-1; TRBD2 matches 7 bases. The trim removed 0 bases at V and 4 bases at J, leaving 6 bases unmatched. Germline V gene lookup returns CDR1 MGHRA and CDR2 YSYEKL. The CDR3 consists of 16 residues.

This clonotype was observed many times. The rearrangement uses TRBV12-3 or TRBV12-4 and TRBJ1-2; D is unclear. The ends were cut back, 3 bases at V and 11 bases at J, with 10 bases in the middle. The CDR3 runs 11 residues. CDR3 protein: CASSLFADYTF. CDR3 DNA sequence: TGTGCCAGCAGTTTGTTCGCAGATTACACCTTC.

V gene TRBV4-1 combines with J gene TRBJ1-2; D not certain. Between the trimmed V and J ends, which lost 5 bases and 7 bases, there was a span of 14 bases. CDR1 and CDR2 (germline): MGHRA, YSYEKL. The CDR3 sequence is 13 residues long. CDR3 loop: CASSSASGRGYTF. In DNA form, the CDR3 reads TGCGCCAGCAGCTCAGCGTCTGGTCGTGGCTACACCTTC.

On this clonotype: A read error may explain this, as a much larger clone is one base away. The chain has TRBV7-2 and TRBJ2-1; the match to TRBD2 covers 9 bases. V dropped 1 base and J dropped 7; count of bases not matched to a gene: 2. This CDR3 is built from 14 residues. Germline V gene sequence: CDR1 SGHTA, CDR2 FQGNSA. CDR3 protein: CASSLGAGGNEQFF. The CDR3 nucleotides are TGTGCCAGCAGCTTAGGGGCGGGAGGGAATGAGCAGTTCTTC.

The CDR3 DNA follows: TGTGCCAGCAGAACTGACAGGGTGAAACTGTTTTTT. This encodes CASRTDRVKLFF. J is TRBJ1-4 and V is TRBV2; 7 bases are shared with TRBD1. Germline CDR1 reads SNHLY; CDR2 reads FYNNEI. CDR3 size: 12 residues. The junction had 6 bases not matched to a gene; V was cut back by 6 bases and J by 11 bases.

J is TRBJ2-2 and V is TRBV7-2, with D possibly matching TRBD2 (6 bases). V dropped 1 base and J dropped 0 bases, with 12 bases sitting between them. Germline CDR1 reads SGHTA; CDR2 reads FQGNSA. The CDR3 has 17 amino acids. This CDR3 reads CASSLGTGGANTGELFF. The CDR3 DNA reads TGTGCCAGCAGCTTAGGAACTGGCGGGGCGAACACCGGGGAGCTGTTTTTT.

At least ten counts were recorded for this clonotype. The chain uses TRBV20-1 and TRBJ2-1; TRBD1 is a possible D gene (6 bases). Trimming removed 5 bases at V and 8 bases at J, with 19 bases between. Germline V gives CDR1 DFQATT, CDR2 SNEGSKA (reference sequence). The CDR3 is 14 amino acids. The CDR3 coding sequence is TGCAGTGCTGCAGGGGTTCGGGTCAGGGATGAGCAGTTCTTC. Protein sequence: CSAAGVRVRDEQFF.

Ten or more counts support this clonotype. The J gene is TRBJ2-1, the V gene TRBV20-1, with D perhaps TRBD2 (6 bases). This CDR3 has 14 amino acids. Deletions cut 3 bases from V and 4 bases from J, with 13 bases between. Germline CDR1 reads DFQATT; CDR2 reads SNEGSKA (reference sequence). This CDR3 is CSASKRASYNEQFF. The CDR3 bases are TGCAGTGCTAGTAAGCGGGCTTCTTACAATGAGCAGTTCTTC.

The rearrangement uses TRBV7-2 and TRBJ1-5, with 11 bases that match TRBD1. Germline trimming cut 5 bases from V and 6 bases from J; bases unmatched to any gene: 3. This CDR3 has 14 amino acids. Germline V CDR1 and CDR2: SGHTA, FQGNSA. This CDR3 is CASSRGTGGQPQHF. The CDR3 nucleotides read TGTGCCAGCAGCAGAGGGACAGGGGGTCAGCCCCAGCATTTT.

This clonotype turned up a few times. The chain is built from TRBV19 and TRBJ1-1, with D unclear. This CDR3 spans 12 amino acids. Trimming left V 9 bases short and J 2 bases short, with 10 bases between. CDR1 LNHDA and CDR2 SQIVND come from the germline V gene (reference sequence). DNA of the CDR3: TGTGCCAGCCCCCCGGTTAACACTGAAGCTTTCTTT. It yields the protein CASPPVNTEAFF.

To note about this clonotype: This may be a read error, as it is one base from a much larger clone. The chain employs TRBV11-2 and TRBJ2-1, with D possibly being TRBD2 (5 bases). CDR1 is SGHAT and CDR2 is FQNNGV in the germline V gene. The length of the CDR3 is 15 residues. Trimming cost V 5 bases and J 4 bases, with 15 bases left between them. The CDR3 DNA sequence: TGTGCCAGCAGCCTACGGGGAATCACGTACAATGAGCAGTTCTTC. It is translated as CASSLRGITYNEQFF.

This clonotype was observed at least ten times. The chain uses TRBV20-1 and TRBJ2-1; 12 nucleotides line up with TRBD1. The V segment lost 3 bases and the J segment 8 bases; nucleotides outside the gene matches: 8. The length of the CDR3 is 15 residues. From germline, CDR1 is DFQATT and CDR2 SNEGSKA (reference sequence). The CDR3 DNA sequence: TGCAGTGCTAGGATTGGGACAGGGGGCGGGGATGAGCAGTTCTTC. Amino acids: CSARIGTGGGDEQFF.

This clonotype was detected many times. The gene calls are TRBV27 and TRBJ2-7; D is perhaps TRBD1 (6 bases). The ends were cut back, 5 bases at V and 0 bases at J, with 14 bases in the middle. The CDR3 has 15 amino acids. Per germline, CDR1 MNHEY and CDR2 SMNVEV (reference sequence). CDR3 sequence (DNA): TGTGCCAGCAGTCCTTACGACAGGAGCTCCTACGAGCAGTACTTC. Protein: CASSPYDRSSYEQYF.

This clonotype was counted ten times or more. This CDR3 reads CASSLGPGRQGRLDEQFF. The DNA for the CDR3 is TGTGCCAGCAGCTTAGGCCCGGGGCGACAGGGGCGGTTGGATGAGCAGTTCTTC. The rearrangement links TRBV11-3 to TRBJ2-1; TRBD1 aligns across 8 bases. J lost 8 bases, V lost 1 base, and 16 bases had no gene match. Per the germline V gene, CDR1 is SGHNT and CDR2 is YENEEA. This CDR3 is built from 18 residues.

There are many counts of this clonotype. DNA of the CDR3: TGCAGTGCGTACACAGGGGGCGCTGCGGAAACCTACGAGCAGTACTTC. Translating it yields CSAYTGGAAETYEQYF. The chain carries TRBV20-1 and TRBJ2-7; 9 bases match TRBD1. With 6 bases clipped from V and 2 bases from J, the junction kept 14 bases outside the gene matches. The CDR3 totals 16 residues. Germline loops: CDR1 DFQATT, CDR2 SNEGSKA (reference sequence).

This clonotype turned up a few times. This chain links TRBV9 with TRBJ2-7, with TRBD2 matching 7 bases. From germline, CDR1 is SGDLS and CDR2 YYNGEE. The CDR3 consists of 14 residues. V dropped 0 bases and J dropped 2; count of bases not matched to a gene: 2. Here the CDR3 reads CASSVGDYAYEQYF. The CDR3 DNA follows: TGTGCCAGCAGCGTAGGGGACTACGCCTACGAGCAGTACTTC.

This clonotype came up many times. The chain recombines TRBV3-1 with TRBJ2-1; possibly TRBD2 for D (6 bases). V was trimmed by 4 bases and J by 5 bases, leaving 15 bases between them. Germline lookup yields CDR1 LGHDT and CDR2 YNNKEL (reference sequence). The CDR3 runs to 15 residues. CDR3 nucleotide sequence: TGTGCCAGCAGCCGAACTAGCAGTTTTAACAATGAGCAGTTCTTC. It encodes CASSRTSSFNNEQFF.